This T cell receptor beta chain originates from a study of T cell changes during pregnancy in multiple sclerosis. The assay was immunoSEQ multiplex PCR, and TCRdb's table has in-frame clones only and misses some. The sample yields tens of thousands of clones, roughly nine tenths seen once. Germline trimming cut 5 bases from V and 3 bases from J; bases unmatched to any gene: 7. CDR3 length: 15 residues. Germline lookup yields CDR1 SGHTA and CDR2 FQGNSA. This sequence joins TRBV7-2 and TRBJ2-7, with 10 bases fitting TRBD1. The sample consisted of CD4+ T cells from peripheral blood mononuclear cells, taken after pregnancy. This clonotype was obtained from a female donor in good health, enrolled as a control in a pregnancy study. The CDR3 coding sequence is TGTGCCAGCAGCCCGGACAGGGGGAACATCTACGAGCAGTACTTC. Translated, it gives CASSPDRGNIYEQYF.